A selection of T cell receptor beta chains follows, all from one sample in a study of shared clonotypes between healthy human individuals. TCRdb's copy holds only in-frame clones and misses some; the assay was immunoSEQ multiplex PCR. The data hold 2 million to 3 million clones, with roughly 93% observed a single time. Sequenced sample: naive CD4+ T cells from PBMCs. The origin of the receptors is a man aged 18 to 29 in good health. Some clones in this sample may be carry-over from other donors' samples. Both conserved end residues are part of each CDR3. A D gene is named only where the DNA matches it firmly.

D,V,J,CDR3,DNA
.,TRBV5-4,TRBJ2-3,CASSPSTDTQYF,TGTGCCAGCAGTCCTAGCACAGATACGCAGTATTTT
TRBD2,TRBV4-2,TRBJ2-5,CASSQVESGRAGETQYF,TGTGCCAGCAGCCAAGTGGAAAGCGGGAGGGCCGGAGAGACCCAGTACTTC
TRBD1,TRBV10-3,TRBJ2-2,CAISESTPGQAVGELFF,TGTGCCATCAGTGAGTCGACTCCGGGACAGGCGGTCGGGGAGCTGTTTTTT
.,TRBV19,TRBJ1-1,CASSIVESTEAFF,TGTGCCAGTAGTATTGTCGAGAGCACTGAAGCTTTCTTT
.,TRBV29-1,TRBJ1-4,CSVLDGKLFF,TGCAGCGTTTTGGACGGGAAACTGTTTTTT
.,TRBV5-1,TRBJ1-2,CATRRLGGQINYGYTF,TGCGCCACCAGAAGATTGGGGGGGCAAATCAACTATGGCTACACCTTC
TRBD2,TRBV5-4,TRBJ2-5,CASSLRGGETQYF,TGTGCCAGCAGCTTGCGGGGGGGAGAGACCCAGTACTTC
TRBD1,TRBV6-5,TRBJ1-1,CATTYDREGTEAFF,TGTGCCACCACCTACGACAGGGAAGGTACTGAAGCTTTCTTT
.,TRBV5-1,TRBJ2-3,CASSLVLTTDTQYF,TGCGCCAGCAGCTTGGTTCTCACTACAGATACGCAGTATTTT
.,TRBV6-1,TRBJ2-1,CASSTGGQSYNEQFF,TGTGCCAGCAGCACCGGGGGACAGTCCTACAATGAGCAGTTCTTC
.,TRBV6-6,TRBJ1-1,CASSYAGVGTEAFF,TGTGCCAGCAGTTACGCAGGGGTTGGCACTGAAGCTTTCTTT
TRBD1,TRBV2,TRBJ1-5,CASSIQGADQPQHF,TGTGCCAGCAGTATACAGGGGGCCGATCAGCCCCAGCATTTT